This paragraph reports one T cell receptor (beta chain). Its antigen remains unidentified. Base qualities are not provided; no much larger clone lies one nucleotide away. Genomic DNA was used as template for profiling of TCR beta VDJ combinations and CDR3 sequences. An Illumina HiSeq 2000 was used for TCR repertoire sequencing. As for how the authors treated the data: TRBV/TRBJ rearrangement plots, CDR3 size and DJ length profiles, and Simpson's diversity index were used to assess repertoires. The most abundant DNA sequence in the deep sequencing data was defined as the immunodominant clone. CDR3 amino acid sequences were checked for sharing between subjects and were compared against published repertoires and the VDJdb database. Using fastp at Q25 and MiXCR, TCRdb reprocessed the public reads and kept productive beta chains. Every CDR3 protein is listed once, alongside the most common genes and DNA of its rows. It is TCRdb's table, rather than the study itself, that gives the V and J calls and clone size. The sample profile shows fewer than 200,000 distinct CDR3 sequences; 71% of them were found once. The top ten constitute 35% to 60% of the sample.

This specimen belongs to a study of CD8+CD57+ T cells in acquired aplastic anemia listed by TCRdb under 2018. Broadly, across the study: A mean of about 3.2 ug of DNA, ranging from about 0.2 to 27.4 ug, was extracted from sorted CD4+ and CD8+ cells. A CD8+CD57+ expansion meant a frequency higher than the mean frequency seen in healthy subjects. The research as a whole found: Roughly 30 CD8+ CDR3 sequences were shared between patients and controls but appeared highly expressed in patients and within their immunodominant clones. CD8+ Simpson's diversity did not differ significantly between patients and healthy controls (P=0.060).

The junction shows trimming of 8 bases on V and 1 base on J, and the gene matches do not reach 7 bases of it. The germline V gene gives CDR1 as SNHLY and CDR2 as FYNNEI. Inclusive of the bounding cysteine and phenylalanine, the CDR3 is 14 residues long. Just the 42-base CDR3 DNA is kept, in frame starting at base 1. Patients chosen for sequencing had shown expansion of CD8+CD57+ cells by flow cytometry. Every patient had a diagnosis of severe acquired aplastic anemia based on International Study of Aplastic Anemia and Agranulocytosis and Camitta criteria. Patients had received no therapy at the time of blood sampling. The study deep-sequenced TCR repertoires of sorted CD4+ and CD8+ blood T cells from severe aplastic anemia patients and healthy subjects. Patients were enrolled in the USA under clinicaltrials.gov protocols 00001620, 01623167, 00001397, 00071045, 00081523 and 00961064. Ficoll-Paque density gradient centrifugation was used to isolate peripheral blood mononuclear cells. Before DNA extraction, CD4+ and CD8+ T cells were sorted with FACS or magnetic beads.

Here the chain combines TRBV2 and TRBJ1-1; TRBD1 fits 7 bases in the junction. The specimen was sorted CD4+, CD8+, or CD8+CD57+ T cells (not recorded which) from PBMCs. This clonotype was obtained from a human donor with aplastic anemia. The CDR3 loop reads CASGMDRSNTEAFF. The DNA sequence is given as TGTGCCAGCGGGATGGACAGGTCGAACACTGAAGCTTTCTTT.